The subject of this entry is one TCR beta chain. Primers: 60 Vbeta forward and 13 Jbeta reverse. Using immunoSEQ multiplex PCR, the repertoire was profiled, and TCRdb retains in-frame clones only, with some absent. This table holds under 150,000 clones, around 72% found once. This entry belongs to a study of cytomegalovirus exposure and HLA in healthy donors. CDR1 is LGHNA, CDR2 YNFKEQ, per germline. V trimming: 5 bases; J trimming: 4 bases; junction bases outside the gene matches: 10. The CDR3 length is 16 residues. This TCR came from a human donor in good health. The V gene is TRBV4-2, the J gene TRBJ1-4; 7 nucleotides match TRBD1. The sample comprised PBMCs. In DNA, the CDR3 is TGTGCCAGCAGCACAACCGGGACAGCCAATAATGAAAAACTGTTTTTT. Protein sequence: CASSTTGTANNEKLFF.